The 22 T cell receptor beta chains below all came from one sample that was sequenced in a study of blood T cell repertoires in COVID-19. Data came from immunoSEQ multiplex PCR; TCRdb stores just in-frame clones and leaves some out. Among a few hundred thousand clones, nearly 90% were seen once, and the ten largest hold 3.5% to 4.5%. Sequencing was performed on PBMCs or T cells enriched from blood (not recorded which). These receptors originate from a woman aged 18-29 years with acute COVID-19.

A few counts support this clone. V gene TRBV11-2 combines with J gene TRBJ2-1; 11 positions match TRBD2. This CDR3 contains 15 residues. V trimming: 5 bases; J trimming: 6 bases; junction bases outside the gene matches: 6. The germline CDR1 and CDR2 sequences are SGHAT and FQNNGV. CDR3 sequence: CASSHSGRASNEQFF. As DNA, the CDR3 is TGTGCCAGCAGCCATAGCGGGAGGGCCAGCAATGAGCAGTTCTTC.

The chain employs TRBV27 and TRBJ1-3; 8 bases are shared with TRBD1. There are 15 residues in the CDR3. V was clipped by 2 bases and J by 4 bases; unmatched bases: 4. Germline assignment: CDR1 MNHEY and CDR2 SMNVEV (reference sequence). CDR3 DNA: TGTGCCAGCAGTTTAAGCAGGGGGCTGGGAAACACCATATATTTT. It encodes CASSLSRGLGNTIYF.

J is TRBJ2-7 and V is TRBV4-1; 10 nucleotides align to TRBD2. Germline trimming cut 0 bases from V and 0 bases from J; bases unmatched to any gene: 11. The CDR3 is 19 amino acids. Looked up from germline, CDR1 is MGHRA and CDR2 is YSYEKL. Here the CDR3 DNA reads TGCGCCAGCAGCCAAGACTCTCGACTAGCGGGCGCGCACTCCTACGAGCAGTACTTC. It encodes CASSQDSRLAGAHSYEQYF.

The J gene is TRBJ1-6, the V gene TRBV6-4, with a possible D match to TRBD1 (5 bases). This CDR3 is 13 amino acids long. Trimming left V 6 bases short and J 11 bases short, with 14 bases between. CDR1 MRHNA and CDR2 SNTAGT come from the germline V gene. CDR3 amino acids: CASSRGAKAPLHF. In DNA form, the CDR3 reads TGTGCCAGCAGCCGCGGGGCTAAAGCACCCCTCCACTTT.

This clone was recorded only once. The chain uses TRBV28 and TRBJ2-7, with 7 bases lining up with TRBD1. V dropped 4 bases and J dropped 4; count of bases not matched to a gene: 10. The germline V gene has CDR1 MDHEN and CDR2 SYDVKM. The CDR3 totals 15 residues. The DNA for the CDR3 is TGTGCCAGCAGTTCCCCACAGGGGTGGGTTTACGAGCAGTACTTC. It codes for CASSSPQGWVYEQYF.

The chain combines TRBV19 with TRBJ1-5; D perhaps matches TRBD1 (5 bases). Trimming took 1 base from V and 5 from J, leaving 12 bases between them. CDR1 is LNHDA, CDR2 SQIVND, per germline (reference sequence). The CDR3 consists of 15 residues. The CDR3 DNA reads TGTGCCAGTAGTATAGTCGACAGTAGGTATCAGCCCCAGCATTTT. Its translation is CASSIVDSRYQPQHF.

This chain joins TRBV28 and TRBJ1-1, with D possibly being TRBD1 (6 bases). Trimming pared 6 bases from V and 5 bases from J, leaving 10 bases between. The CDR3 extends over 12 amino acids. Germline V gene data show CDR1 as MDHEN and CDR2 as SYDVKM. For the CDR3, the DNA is TGTGCCAGCAGCTTACAGGGTACTGAAGCTTTCTTT. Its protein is CASSLQGTEAFF.

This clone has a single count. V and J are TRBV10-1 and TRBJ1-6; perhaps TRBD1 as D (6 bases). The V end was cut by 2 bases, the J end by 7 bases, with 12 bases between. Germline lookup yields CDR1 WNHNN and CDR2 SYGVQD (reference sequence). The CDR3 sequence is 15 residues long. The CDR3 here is CASSELPGANSPLHF. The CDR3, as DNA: TGCGCCAGCAGTGAGCTTCCAGGGGCGAATTCACCCCTCCACTTT.

The CDR3: CASSAGTDYYEQYF. DNA for the CDR3: TGTGCCAGCAGTGCCGGGACAGATTATTACGAGCAGTACTTC. This chain uses TRBV28 with TRBJ2-7; TRBD1 agrees at 7 bases. Germline V gives CDR1 MDHEN, CDR2 SYDVKM. Germline trimming cut 5 bases from V and 4 bases from J; bases unmatched to any gene: 8. The CDR3 is made up of 14 amino acids.

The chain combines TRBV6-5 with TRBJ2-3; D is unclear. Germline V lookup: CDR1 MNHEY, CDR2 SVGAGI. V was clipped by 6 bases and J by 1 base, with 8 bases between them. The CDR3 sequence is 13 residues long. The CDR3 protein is CASSPSGTDTQYF. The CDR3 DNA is TGTGCCAGCAGCCCGTCTGGCACAGATACGCAGTATTTT.

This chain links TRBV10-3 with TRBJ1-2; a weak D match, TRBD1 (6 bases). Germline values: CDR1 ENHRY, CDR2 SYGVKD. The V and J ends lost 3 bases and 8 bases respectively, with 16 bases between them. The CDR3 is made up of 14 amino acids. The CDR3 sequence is CAISDQTGIGGYTF. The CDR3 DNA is TGTGCCATCAGTGACCAAACAGGGATCGGCGGCTACACCTTC.

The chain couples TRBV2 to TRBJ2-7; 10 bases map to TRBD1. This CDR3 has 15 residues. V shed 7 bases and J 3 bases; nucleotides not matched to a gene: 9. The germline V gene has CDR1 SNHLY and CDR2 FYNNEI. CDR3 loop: CASTLTRTGGYEQYF. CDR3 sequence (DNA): TGTGCCAGCACCCTTACAAGGACAGGGGGCTACGAGCAGTACTTC.

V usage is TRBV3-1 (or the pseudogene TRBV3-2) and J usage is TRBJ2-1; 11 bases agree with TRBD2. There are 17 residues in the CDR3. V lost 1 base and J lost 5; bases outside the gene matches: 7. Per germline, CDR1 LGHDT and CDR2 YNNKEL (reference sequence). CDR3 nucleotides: TGTGCCAGCAGCCAAGCCGCGACTAGCGGGAATGACAATGAGCAGTTCTTC. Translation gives CASSQAATSGNDNEQFF.

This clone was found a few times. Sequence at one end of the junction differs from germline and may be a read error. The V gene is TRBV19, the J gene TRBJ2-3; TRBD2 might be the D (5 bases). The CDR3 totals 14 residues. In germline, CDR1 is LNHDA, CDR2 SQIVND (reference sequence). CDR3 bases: TGTGCCAGCAGTACAGAGGGAGTCATGGATACGCAGTATTTT. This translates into CASSTEGVMDTQYF.

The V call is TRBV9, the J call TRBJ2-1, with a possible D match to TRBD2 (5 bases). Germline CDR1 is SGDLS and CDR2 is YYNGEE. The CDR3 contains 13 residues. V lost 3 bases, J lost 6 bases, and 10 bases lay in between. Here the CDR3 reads CASSGGLLNEQFF. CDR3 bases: TGTGCCAGCAGCGGAGGACTGCTCAATGAGCAGTTCTTC.

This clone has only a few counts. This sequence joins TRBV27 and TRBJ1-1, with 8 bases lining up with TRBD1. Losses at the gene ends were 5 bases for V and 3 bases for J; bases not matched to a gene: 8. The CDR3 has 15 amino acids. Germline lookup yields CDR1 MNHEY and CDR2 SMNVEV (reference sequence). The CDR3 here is CASSARQGLYTEAFF. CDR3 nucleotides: TGTGCCAGCAGTGCCCGACAGGGGTTGTACACTGAAGCTTTCTTT.

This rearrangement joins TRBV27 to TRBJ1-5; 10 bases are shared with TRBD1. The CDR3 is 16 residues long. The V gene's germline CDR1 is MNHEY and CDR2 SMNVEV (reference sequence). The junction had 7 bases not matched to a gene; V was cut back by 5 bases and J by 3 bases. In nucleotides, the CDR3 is TGTGCCAGCAGTCCCAGGGGGACAGGGGTCAATCAGCCCCAGCATTTT. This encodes CASSPRGTGVNQPQHF.

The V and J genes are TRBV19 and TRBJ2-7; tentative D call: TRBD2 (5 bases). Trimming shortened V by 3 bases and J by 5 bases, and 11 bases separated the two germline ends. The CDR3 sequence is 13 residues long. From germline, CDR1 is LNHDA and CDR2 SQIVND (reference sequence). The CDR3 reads CASSIRGSHEQYF. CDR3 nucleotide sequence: TGTGCCAGTAGTATTAGAGGGTCCCACGAGCAGTACTTC.

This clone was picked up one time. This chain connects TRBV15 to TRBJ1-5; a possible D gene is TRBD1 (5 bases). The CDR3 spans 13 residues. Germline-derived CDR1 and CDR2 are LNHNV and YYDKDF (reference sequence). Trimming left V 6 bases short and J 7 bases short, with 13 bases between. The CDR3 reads CATSRTDIQPQHF. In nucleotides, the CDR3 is TGTGCCACCAGTAGGACGGACATACAGCCCCAGCATTTT.

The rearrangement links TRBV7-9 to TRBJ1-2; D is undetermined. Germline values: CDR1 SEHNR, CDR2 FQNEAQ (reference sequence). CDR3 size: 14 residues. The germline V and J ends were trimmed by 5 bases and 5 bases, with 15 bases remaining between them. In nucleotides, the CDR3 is TGTGCCAGCAGCACGGAGGGCTACGGATATGGCTACACCTTC. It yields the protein CASSTEGYGYGYTF.

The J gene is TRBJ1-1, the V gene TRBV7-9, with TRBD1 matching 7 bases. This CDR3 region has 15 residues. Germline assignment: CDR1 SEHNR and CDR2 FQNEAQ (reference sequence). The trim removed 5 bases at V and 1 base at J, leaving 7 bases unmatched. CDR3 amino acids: CASSRPGTENTEAFF. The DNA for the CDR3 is TGTGCCAGCAGCCGACCCGGGACAGAGAACACTGAAGCTTTCTTT.

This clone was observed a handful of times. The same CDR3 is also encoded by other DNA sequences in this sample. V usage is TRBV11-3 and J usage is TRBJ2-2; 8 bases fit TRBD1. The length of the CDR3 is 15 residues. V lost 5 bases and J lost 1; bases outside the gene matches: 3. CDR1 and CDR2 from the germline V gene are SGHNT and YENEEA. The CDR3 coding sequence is TGTGCCAGCAGCCCCGGACAGGGGAACACCGGGGAGCTGTTTTTT. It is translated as CASSPGQGNTGELFF.